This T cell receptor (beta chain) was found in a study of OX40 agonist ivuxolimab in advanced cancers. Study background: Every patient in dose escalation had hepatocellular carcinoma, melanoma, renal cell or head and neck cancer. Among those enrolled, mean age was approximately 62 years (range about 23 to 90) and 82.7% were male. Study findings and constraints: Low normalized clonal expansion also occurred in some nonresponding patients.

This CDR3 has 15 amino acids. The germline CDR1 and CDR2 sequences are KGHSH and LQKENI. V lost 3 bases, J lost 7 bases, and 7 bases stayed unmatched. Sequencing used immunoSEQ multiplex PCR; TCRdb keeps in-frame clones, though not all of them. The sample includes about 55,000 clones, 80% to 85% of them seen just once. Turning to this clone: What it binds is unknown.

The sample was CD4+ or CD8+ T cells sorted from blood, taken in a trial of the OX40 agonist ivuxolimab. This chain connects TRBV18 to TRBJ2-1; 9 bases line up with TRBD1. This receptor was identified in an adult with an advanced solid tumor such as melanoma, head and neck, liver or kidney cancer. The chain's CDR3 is CASSPVPGQGNEQFF. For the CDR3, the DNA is TGTGCCAGCTCACCTGTCCCGGGACAGGGTAATGAGCAGTTCTTC.